This is a list of T cell receptor beta chains from one sample in a study of T cell responses to AZD1222 COVID-19 vaccine. Sequenced by immunoSEQ multiplex PCR; TCRdb stores in-frame clones only, minus some. The data contain 110,000 or so clones, 87% of them seen just once; the ten biggest clones take up around 12%. Sequencing used peripheral blood, obtained on day 0 of AZD1222 vaccination. These receptors all stem from an adult in good health. Each CDR3 is given with its conserved first and last residue. D genes are given only for firm matches. Size values are once, few and many counts, or a class for expanded clones, and some rows have none.

DNA	CDR3	V	D	size	J
TGTGCCAGCAGCGTGACAGGGGTAGACACTGAAGCTTTCTTT	CASSVTGVDTEAFF	TRBV9	TRBD1	NA	TRBJ1-1
TGTGCCAGCAGTTTACTAGGACAGGCCGTGGGCGGGGCCAACGTCCTGACTTTC	CASSLLGQAVGGANVLTF	TRBV28	TRBD1	NA	TRBJ2-6
TGTGCCAGCAGCGTAGACGGTCATGCCGAGTTCTTC	CASSVDGHAEFF	TRBV9	NA	NA	TRBJ2-1
TGTGCCACCAGCAGAGAAAGGGCAGTCGGAAACACCATATATTTT	CATSRERAVGNTIYF	TRBV15	NA	NA	TRBJ1-3
TGCAGCGTGAGCCCTAGCTTCCAAGAGACCCAGTACTTC	CSVSPSFQETQYF	TRBV29-1	NA	NA	TRBJ2-5
TGTGCCAGCAGCTTAGGGGCAGGGATATTCACCGGGGAGCTGTTTTTT	CASSLGAGIFTGELFF	TRBV7-2	NA	NA	TRBJ2-2
TGCAGCGGGGGATTATCACAGGGAGAGACCCAGTACTTC	CSGGLSQGETQYF	TRBV29-1	NA	NA	TRBJ2-5
TGTGCCAGTAGTACCGAGGCAGTCCGAACTGGAAACACCATATATTTT	CASSTEAVRTGNTIYF	TRBV19	NA	NA	TRBJ1-3
TGTGCCAGCAGCTTGGGCAGGGGGGCCTACAATGAGCAGTTCTTC	CASSLGRGAYNEQFF	TRBV7-9	NA	NA	TRBJ2-1
TGTGCCAGCTCACCATTGGGGGATCCTAGCGGGAGTCGGGCCAAAAACATTCAGTACTTC	CASSPLGDPSGSRAKNIQYF	TRBV18	TRBD2	NA	TRBJ2-4
TGTGCCAGTAGTATCCCGGTCGGGGGATTTCTTAGCAATCAGCCCCAGCATTTT	CASSIPVGGFLSNQPQHF	TRBV19	NA	NA	TRBJ1-5
TGTGCCAGCACGTCACTCCCCCAAACTGGTGGGACCATATATTTT	CASTSLPQTGGTIYF	TRBV27	NA	NA	TRBJ1-3
TGTGCCAGCAGCTTAGGGCGGGCAGGGGGGACTATTCAAGAGTACTTC	CASSLGRAGGTIQEYF	TRBV11-2	NA	NA	TRBJ2-7
TGCGCCAGCAGCCGGGGGACAGGAGGGAACACTGAAGCTTTCTTT	CASSRGTGGNTEAFF	TRBV5-1	TRBD1	NA	TRBJ1-1
TGTGCCAGCAGCAAAGGGGGAGAGGGGGAGTACCAAGAGACCCAGTACTTC	CASSKGGEGEYQETQYF	TRBV21-1	NA	NA	TRBJ2-5
TGTGCCAGCTCACCATTAGTCTTACAGATCAACACTGAAGCTTTCTTT	CASSPLVLQINTEAFF	TRBV18	NA	NA	TRBJ1-1
TGTGCCAGCAGTTCCGGGACAGGGGGCTCCGAGCAGTACTTC	CASSSGTGGSEQYF	TRBV27	TRBD1	once	TRBJ2-7
TGTGCCTGGACCTACCGGAGCGGCAGCACAGATACGCAGTATTTT	CAWTYRSGSTDTQYF	TRBV30	NA	NA	TRBJ2-3
TGTGCCAGCAGCACAAGACAGGGAGGACTGGATGAGCAGTTCTTC	CASSTRQGGLDEQFF	TRBV21-1	NA	NA	TRBJ2-1
TGTGCCAGCTCACCAACGGACAGGGGGCTGGAGACCCAGTACTTC	CASSPTDRGLETQYF	TRBV18	TRBD1	NA	TRBJ2-5
TGTGCCAGCAGCCCCGGGGGTGACTCCTCTGGAAACACCATATATTTT	CASSPGGDSSGNTIYF	TRBV28	NA	NA	TRBJ1-3
TGTGCCAGCAGCAAAGGCGGGACAGCTGTGCCGAAAATTTACGAGCAGTACTTC	CASSKGGTAVPKIYEQYF	TRBV21-1	NA	NA	TRBJ2-7
TGTGCCAGCAGTTCGTTGGACAGGGTTGGCGAGCAGTACTTC	CASSSLDRVGEQYF	TRBV6-6	TRBD1	NA	TRBJ2-7
TGTGCCAGCAGCCCTACTCCTCAGGGGGCGGGATCCTACGAGCAGTACTTC	CASSPTPQGAGSYEQYF	TRBV27	TRBD1	NA	TRBJ2-7
TGCGCCAGCAGCCCAGTGGGGGTTAGGGAGCTGTTTTTT	CASSPVGVRELFF	TRBV5-1	NA	NA	TRBJ2-2
TGCGCCAGCAGCTTGGGAGGGAGCTCCGGGGCCAACGTCCTGACTTTC	CASSLGGSSGANVLTF	TRBV5-1	NA	NA	TRBJ2-6
TGTGCCAGCAGCTTTCCTGGAAACACCATATATTTT	CASSFPGNTIYF	TRBV11-1	NA	NA	TRBJ1-3
TGTGCCAGCAGCCTAGACGTCCGGAGTAGGAACGGGGAGCTGTTTTTT	CASSLDVRSRNGELFF	TRBV11-2	NA	NA	TRBJ2-2
TGTGCCAGCAGCCCGAGCGGGAGGGAGAAGACCCAGTACTTC	CASSPSGREKTQYF	TRBV7-2	TRBD2	NA	TRBJ2-5
TGTGCCAGCAGCCGGACTCAGAACGCCTACAATGAGCAGTTCTTC	CASSRTQNAYNEQFF	TRBV5-6	NA	NA	TRBJ2-1
TGTGCCACCACCAGGAGACAGGGAAGTGATGAGCAGTTCTTC	CATTRRQGSDEQFF	TRBV28	TRBD1	NA	TRBJ2-1
TGTGCCAGCAGTTTAGGGGGGACTCACGGGGCCAACGTCCTGACTTTC	CASSLGGTHGANVLTF	TRBV27	NA	NA	TRBJ2-6
TGTGCCAGCAGTGGGAACAGGGGAGCTAATGAAAAACTGTTTTTT	CASSGNRGANEKLFF	TRBV25-1	TRBD1	NA	TRBJ1-4
TGTGCCAGCAGCCAATACGGGACTCCGGGCTACAATGAGCAGTTCTTC	CASSQYGTPGYNEQFF	TRBV7-3	NA	NA	TRBJ2-1
TGTGCCAGCAGTTCGGACAGGGGAGTTTTCTACGAGCAGTACTTC	CASSSDRGVFYEQYF	TRBV6-5	TRBD1	NA	TRBJ2-7
TGTGCCAGCAGCCGGACAGGGGGCTACGAGCAGTACTTC	CASSRTGGYEQYF	TRBV7-9	TRBD1	once	TRBJ2-7
TGTGCCAGCAGTTTCCTCCCCAGACAGAGGAAAGTCGAAAAACTGTTTTTT	CASSFLPRQRKVEKLFF	TRBV28	NA	once	TRBJ1-4
TGTGCCAGCAGTATACAGGGGGCGCTTAATGGCTACACCTTC	CASSIQGALNGYTF	TRBV28	TRBD1	NA	TRBJ1-2
TGCGCCAGCAGCTCCTCCGTCGTGGGTGAGCAGTACTTC	CASSSSVVGEQYF	TRBV5-1	NA	NA	TRBJ2-7
TGTGCCAGCAGTGACCACGACAGGGTCAGCAATCAGCCCCAGCATTTT	CASSDHDRVSNQPQHF	TRBV6-1	TRBD1	NA	TRBJ1-5
TGTGCCTCCTCCGGGTCGGGCGGCTACGAGCAGTACTTC	CASSGSGGYEQYF	TRBV30	NA	NA	TRBJ2-7